A single sample is the source of the 23 T cell receptor beta chains below, sequenced in a study of T cells in women clearing cervical HPV infection. Measured with immunoSEQ multiplex PCR; TCRdb has only the in-frame clones, and not every one. Its clone listing holds approximately 39,000 clones. The sample comprised blood buffy coat. These receptor sequences come from a woman between 18 and 70 years old with a cervical HPV16 infection that either progressed to CIN3+ or cleared (not recorded which).

Of note for this clone: The read terminates 3 residues before the CDR3 end, so the remaining end is supplied by the germline J gene. The rearrangement uses TRBV28 and TRBJ2-1; 14 positions match TRBD2. J lost 8 bases, V lost 5 bases, and 8 bases had no gene match. The CDR3 is 16 amino acids. The V gene's germline CDR1 is MDHEN and CDR2 SYDVKM. The CDR3: CASSQTSGGAPHEQFF. The sequenced part of the CDR3 DNA is TGTGCCAGCAGTCAGACTAGCGGGGGGGCCCCCCATGAG. The whole variable domain, remainder taken from reference TRBV28 and TRBJ2-1, is DVKVTQSSRYLVKRTGEKVFLECVQDMDHENMFWYRQDPGLGLRLIYFSYDVKMKEKGDIPEGYSVSREKKERFSLILESASTNQTSMYLCASSQTSGGAPHEQFFGPGTRLTVL.

Partial CDR3 DNA: TGTGCCAGCAGTGAGGGACTAGCAGGACTCAATGAG. Its protein product is CASSEGLAGLNE. The whole CDR3 sequence is CASSEGLAGLNEQFF. This chain uses TRBV6-1 with TRBJ2-1; 9 bases match TRBD2. The sequence runs out 3 residues before the end of the CDR3; the remainder is reconstructed from the germline J gene. Germline V gives CDR1 MNHNS, CDR2 SASEGT. J was trimmed by 6 bases and V by 3 bases; bases with no gene match: 6. This CDR3 is 15 amino acids long.

The CDR3 region is CASSGTGDSNQPQHF. Partial CDR3 DNA: TGTGCCAGCAGTGGGACAGGAGATAGCAATCAGCCC. The genes are TRBV2 and TRBJ1-5, with 7 nucleotides matching TRBD1. The missing CDR3 end, 3 residues past where the read stops, is filled in from the germline J gene. The germline V gene encodes CDR1 SNHLY and CDR2 FYNNEI. CDR3 length equals 15 residues. Losses at the gene ends were 4 bases for V and 0 bases for J; bases not matched to a gene: 3. The full variable domain, with the rest looked up from reference TRBV2 and TRBJ1-5, is EPEVTQTPSHQVTQMGQEVILRCVPISNHLYFYWYRQILGQKVEFLVSFYNNEISEKSEIFDDQFSVERPDGSNFTLKIRSTKLEDSAMYFCASSGTGDSNQPQHFGDGTRLSIL.

To note about this clone: The read ends 3 residues early relative to the CDR3; the germline J gene fills the gap. The genes are TRBV19 and TRBJ1-2, with D possibly being TRBD1 (6 bases). The germline V gene has CDR1 LNHDA and CDR2 SQIVND (reference sequence). The CDR3 extends over 13 amino acids. This CDR3 reads CASTTGVYNDYTF. The covered CDR3 bases are TGTGCCAGCACGACAGGAGTATACAATGAC.

A note on this clone: Read sequence stops 3 residues before the CDR3 end, and the germline J gene provides the missing end. The chain links TRBV2 to TRBJ2-5; weak D call: TRBD1 (7 bases). The CDR3 has 17 amino acids. Germline V gene lookup returns CDR1 SNHLY and CDR2 FYNNEI. The germline V and J ends were trimmed by 4 bases and 1 base, with 19 bases remaining between them. CDR3 DNA, as far as it was read: TGTGCCAGCAGTGGGGGGCGGGGTAGGGGGCCCCAAGAGACC. Translated: CASSGGRGRGPQET. The whole CDR3 protein reads CASSGGRGRGPQETQYF. Drawing the rest from reference TRBV2 and TRBJ2-5, the complete variable domain is EPEVTQTPSHQVTQMGQEVILRCVPISNHLYFYWYRQILGQKVEFLVSFYNNEISEKSEIFDDQFSVERPDGSNFTLKIRSTKLEDSAMYFCASSGGRGRGPQETQYFGPGTRLLVL.

Points on this clone: The sequence runs out 3 residues before the end of the CDR3; the remainder is reconstructed from the germline J gene. This chain uses TRBV28 with TRBJ1-4; D call uncertain. The CDR3 has 14 amino acids. V lost 8 bases and J 8 bases, leaving 18 bases between the germline ends. The germline V gene has CDR1 MDHEN and CDR2 SYDVKM. The sequenced part of the CDR3 DNA is TGTGCCAGCTCCCCCGGGGAGGTTCGGGAAAAA. Its protein is CASSPGEVREK. The complete CDR3 sequence is CASSPGEVREKLFF.

CDR3 bases read: TGTGCCAGCAGTTTTCGTTACAGGGAAGAGACG. This codes for CASSFRYREET. The full CDR3 is CASSFRYREETQYF. The gene calls are TRBV2 and TRBJ2-3; a weak D match, TRBD1 (6 bases). The missing CDR3 end, 3 residues past where the read stops, is filled in from the germline J gene. The CDR3 spans 14 residues. Looked up from germline, CDR1 is SNHLY and CDR2 is FYNNEI.

About this clone itself: Read sequence stops 3 residues before the CDR3 end, and the germline J gene provides the missing end. The J gene is TRBJ1-1, the V gene TRBV20-1, with D hard to call. Germline-derived CDR1 and CDR2 are DFQATT and SNEGSKA (reference sequence). The CDR3 totals 13 residues. V was trimmed by 1 base and J by 1 base, leaving 7 bases between them. The sequenced CDR3 bases are TGCAGTGCTAGAGCTGACACGAACACTGAA. This translates into CSARADTNTE. The full CDR3 reads CSARADTNTEAFF.

About this clone: The read finishes 3 residues shy of the CDR3 end, and the germline J gene is used to complete it. This chain joins TRBV24-1 and TRBJ1-2; D unclear. Trimming stripped 0 bases from V and 4 bases from J, with 5 bases between. Germline CDR1 reads KGHDR; CDR2 reads SFDVKD. The length of the CDR3 is 13 residues. The CDR3 loop reads CATSDLLGYGYTF. The sequenced part of the CDR3 DNA is TGTGCCACCAGTGATTTGCTCGGCTATGGC.

To note about this clone: The read falls 3 residues short of the CDR3 end, and the missing part is taken from the germline J gene. The chain couples TRBV20-1 to TRBJ2-3; the match to TRBD2 covers 8 bases. Germline loops: CDR1 DFQATT, CDR2 SNEGSKA (reference sequence). The CDR3 consists of 12 residues. V lost 3 bases and J lost 4; bases outside the gene matches: 0. The CDR3 DNA, read in part, is TGCAGTGCTAGCGGGGGGGCAGATACG. It codes for CSASGGADT. The full CDR3 is CSASGGADTQYF.

Comments on this clone: The read ends 3 residues shy of where the CDR3 ends; the end is completed using the germline J gene. This sequence joins TRBV7-6 and TRBJ2-1, with 7 bases identical to TRBD2. This CDR3 is 15 amino acids long. In germline, CDR1 is SGHVS, CDR2 FNYEAQ. With 4 bases clipped from V and 1 base from J, the junction kept 4 bases outside the gene matches. The CDR3 sequence is CASSWGGGSYNEQFF. The DNA read from the CDR3 is TGTGCCAGCAGCTGGGGCGGGGGATCCTACAATGAG. Using reference TRBV7-6 and TRBJ2-1 for the parts outside the CDR3, the full variable domain is GAGVSQSPRYKVTKRGQDVALRCDPISGHVSLYWYRQALGQGPEFLTYFNYEAQQDKSGLPNDRFSAERPEGSISTLTIQRTEQRDSAMYRCASSWGGGSYNEQFFGPGTRLTVL.

The CDR3 DNA, read in part, is TGTGCCAGCAGTGAACAGGCCGCGGCGGGCACTGAA. Amino acids: CASSEQAAAGTE. The CDR3 as a whole reads CASSEQAAAGTEAFF. The gene calls are TRBV2 and TRBJ1-1; no reliable D call. With the read ending 3 residues before the CDR3 end, the germline J gene is used to fill in that end. This CDR3 has 15 residues. The V end was cut by 2 bases, the J end by 4 bases, with 14 bases between. The germline V gene encodes CDR1 SNHLY and CDR2 FYNNEI.

Note on this clone: Sequencing ends 3 residues short of the CDR3 end; the germline J gene provides the rest. V gene TRBV19 combines with J gene TRBJ1-3; D remains ambiguous. CDR1 is LNHDA, CDR2 SQIVND, per germline (reference sequence). The CDR3 spans 14 residues. V was trimmed by 7 bases and J by 0 bases, leaving 10 bases between them. CDR3 protein: CASTQLPSGNTIYF. CDR3 DNA, as far as it was read: TGTGCCAGTACCCAGTTACCCTCTGGAAACACC. Full variable domain (missing parts from reference TRBV19 and TRBJ1-3): DGGITQSPKYLFRKEGQNVTLSCEQNLNHDAMYWYRQDPGQGLRLIYYSQIVNDFQKGDIAEGYSVSREKKESFPLTVTSAQKNPTAFYLCASTQLPSGNTIYFGEGSWLTVV.

Concerning this clone: The read terminates 3 residues ahead of where the CDR3 ends, so the germline J gene completes it. V usage is TRBV7-9 and J usage is TRBJ2-7; D ambiguous. The CDR3 extends over 13 amino acids. With 0 bases removed from V and 1 base from J, the gap between germline ends came to 4 bases. Germline assignment: CDR1 SEHNR and CDR2 FQNEAQ (reference sequence). The CDR3 spells CASSLAASYEQYF. The covered CDR3 bases are TGTGCCAGCAGCTTAGCCGCGTCCTACGAG.

Details on this clone: Read sequence stops 3 residues before the CDR3 end, and the germline J gene provides the missing end. This chain links TRBV6-1 with TRBJ1-1; 9 bases map to TRBD1. The ends lost 6 bases at V and 4 bases at J; junction bases unmatched: 9. This CDR3 region has 15 residues. The germline gives CDR1 MNHNS, CDR2 SASEGT. CDR3 bases read: TGTGCCAGCAGAGAACAGGGGGCTGGTAGCACTGAA. Protein sequence: CASREQGAGSTE. The entire CDR3 is CASREQGAGSTEAFF.

The DNA read from the CDR3 is TGCGCCAGCAGCTTTACGGGTACAACTAATGAAAAA. It codes for CASSFTGTTNEK. The whole CDR3 region reads CASSFTGTTNEKLFF. The chain joins TRBV5-1 to TRBJ1-4; D gene ambiguous. The read ends 3 residues shy of where the CDR3 ends; the end is completed using the germline J gene. The V gene lost 2 bases and the J gene lost 0 bases, with 8 bases spanning the gap. Germline-derived CDR1 and CDR2 are SGHRS and YFSETQ. The CDR3 contains 15 residues.

In the case of this clone: The CDR3 extends 3 residues past the end of the read, so its final part is completed from the germline J gene. The V call is TRBV13, the J call TRBJ1-2; 12 bases align to TRBD1. Germline-derived CDR1 and CDR2 are PRHDT and FYEKMQ (reference sequence). Trimming at V came to 0 bases and at J to 4 bases, leaving 6 bases not matched to a gene. The CDR3 runs to 17 residues. Partial CDR3 DNA: TGTGCCAGCAGCTTAGGCTCAGGGACAGGGGGCCCCTATGGC. This encodes CASSLGSGTGGPYG. The CDR3, in full, reads CASSLGSGTGGPYGYTF.

In the case of this clone: The read terminates 3 residues before the CDR3 end, so the remaining end is supplied by the germline J gene. The chain is built from TRBV6-2 or TRBV6-3 and TRBJ2-3; D gene ambiguous. Germline V lookup: CDR1 MNHEY, CDR2 SVGEGT. This CDR3 spans 12 amino acids. The CDR3 loop reads CASSYSQGTQYF. The CDR3 DNA, read in part, is TGTGCCAGCAGTTATTCCCAAGGGACG.

Details on this clone: The read terminates 3 residues before the CDR3 end, so the remaining end is supplied by the germline J gene. The chain employs TRBV5-1 and TRBJ2-7; the match to TRBD2 covers 14 bases. The length of the CDR3 is 15 residues. The V gene's germline CDR1 is SGHRS and CDR2 YFSETQ. With V trimmed by 4 bases and J by 5 bases, 5 bases remained unmatched. The DNA read from the CDR3 is TGCGCCAGCAGCCATGGACTAGCGGGGGGTGACGAG. Protein sequence: CASSHGLAGGDE. The full CDR3 is CASSHGLAGGDEQYF.

In regard to this clone: Coverage ceases 3 residues before the CDR3 finishes, and the germline J gene fills in the end. The V gene is TRBV5-6, the J gene TRBJ2-4, with D possibly being TRBD2 (5 bases). This CDR3 contains 13 residues. V was cut by 5 bases and J by 8 bases, with 14 bases left in between. Germline-derived CDR1 and CDR2 are SGHDT and YYEEEE. CDR3 bases read: TGTGCCAGCAGGCCCGAATCCGGGGACATT. Translation: CASRPESGDI. The full CDR3 is CASRPESGDIQYF. Complete variable domain (other parts from reference TRBV5-6 and TRBJ2-4): DAGVTQSPTHLIKTRGQQVTLRCSPKSGHDTVSWYQQALGQGPQFIFQYYEEEERQRGNFPDRFSGHQFPNYSSELNVNALLLGDSALYLCASRPESGDIQYFGAGTRLSVL.

On this clone itself: The read falls 3 residues short of the CDR3 end, and the missing part is taken from the germline J gene. The rearrangement links TRBV19 to TRBJ1-2; TRBD1 might be the D (6 bases). The CDR3 loop spans 16 amino acids. Germline assignment: CDR1 LNHDA and CDR2 SQIVND (reference sequence). The DNA read from the CDR3 is TGTGCCAGTAGCGACTTCGGGGGGCCGCAAGTAGATACC. Its protein product is CASSDFGGPQVDT. The full CDR3 reads CASSDFGGPQVDTYTF.

Points on this clone: The missing CDR3 end, 3 residues past where the read stops, is filled in from the germline J gene. The rearrangement uses TRBV19 and TRBJ1-4; maybe TRBD1 (5 bases). CDR1 and CDR2 (germline): LNHDA, SQIVND (reference sequence). The CDR3 covers 14 residues. Trimming took off 3 bases at V and 8 bases at J, with 13 bases between the two ends. The CDR3 bases that were read are TGTGCCAGTAGTATTGGAGGGGCCGGGGAAAAA. This gives the protein CASSIGGAGEK. The CDR3 reads in full as CASSIGGAGEKLFF. Filled out from reference TRBV19 and TRBJ1-4, the complete variable domain reads DGGITQSPKYLFRKEGQNVTLSCEQNLNHDAMYWYRQDPGQGLRLIYYSQIVNDFQKGDIAEGYSVSREKKESFPLTVTSAQKNPTAFYLCASSIGGAGEKLFFGSGTQLSVL.

Comment on this clone: The junction departs from germline at one end; a sequencing error may be responsible. The CDR3 end is not reached by the read, which stops 3 residues before it; the germline J gene fills it in. This CDR3 is also generated by other DNA sequences in the sample. This chain joins TRBV2 and TRBJ1-2; D gene unclear. The CDR3 contains 13 residues. Germline V gene lookup returns CDR1 SNHLY and CDR2 FYNNEI. The part of the CDR3 DNA that was read is TGTGCCAGCAGTGCTTCGGGGAACTATGGG. Protein: CASSASGNYG. In full, the CDR3 is CASSASGNYGYTF.